This T cell receptor beta chain was obtained from a study of T cells in localized non-small cell lung cancer. V lost 0 bases, J lost 0 bases, and 13 bases lay in between. The length of the CDR3 is 17 residues. The germline CDR1 and CDR2 sequences are MRHNA and SNTAGT. Method: immunoSEQ multiplex PCR; TCRdb's copy keeps in-frame clones and lacks some. The sample records just under 20,000 clones, approximately 90% being singletons. Note on this clone: Its cognate antigen is unknown.

The study, taken as a whole, reports: The greatest T cell clonality was found in uninvolved adjacent lung (higher than in tumor). The study linked higher blood T cell density to longer overall survival. Since sequencing was restricted to only one region of the tumor, intratumor heterogeneity remains a possibility. Of the top 100 tumor clones, median roughly 60 were in adjacent lung, about 30 among its top 100.

Sequencing was performed on peripheral blood, taken before any cancer treatment. This TCR derives from a man between 40 and 70 years old with stage I lung adenocarcinoma. The chain employs TRBV6-4 and TRBJ2-3; no definite D call. CDR3: CASSDSRTVPSTDTQYF. The CDR3 bases are TGTGCCAGCAGTGACTCGCGGACGGTCCCTAGCACAGATACGCAGTATTTT.